Here is one TCR beta chain with its context. Its cognate antigen is unknown. This entry is derived from a study of pediatric ulcerative colitis. Blood was drawn at the time of colonoscopy. Study findings and constraints: In rectum, acute severe colitis had expanded clones and less diversity. Blood-rectal clonal overlap within each person was significantly higher in ulcerative colitis patients than controls. All ulcerative colitis patients, but no controls, carried two rectal clonotypes.

The protocol was immunoSEQ multiplex PCR, while the TCRdb copy is restricted to in-frame clones and leaves out a portion. The data show roughly 64,000 clones, 85% to 90% seen once. The CDR3 totals 17 residues. Per germline, CDR1 SEHNR and CDR2 FQNEAQ (reference sequence). Trimming pared 0 bases from V and 0 bases from J, leaving 12 bases between. The TCR sequence derives from a boy between 10 and 17 years old with severe ulcerative colitis. Sequenced sample: blood. This chain connects TRBV7-9 to TRBJ1-5; possible D gene TRBD1, 5 bases. Here the CDR3 DNA reads TGTGCCAGCAGCTTAGCCGTCTCCGGGGCTAGCAATCAGCCCCAGCATTTT. Its protein product is CASSLAVSGASNQPQHF.